These 9 T cell receptor beta chains originate from one sample sequenced in a study of T-cell memory formation after mild COVID-19. TCRdb re-derived calls from the 5' RACE reads in MiXCR, one entry per CDR3 protein. This sample has 300,000 to 400,000 distinct CDR3 sequences; 13% to 15% occur once, and the top ten carry around a fifth. Sequenced: PBMCs or a T cell subset sorted from them (not recorded which). These receptors were collected from a man aged 18 to 30 who had mild COVID-19 (a few samples of this study predate the infection). Cell type and time point are not known.

This chain connects TRBV7-2 to TRBJ2-7, with TRBD2 matching 8 bases. CDR3 length equals 14 residues. CDR1 SGHTA and CDR2 FQGNSA come from the germline V gene. Trimming cost V 4 bases and J 6 bases; bases outside gene matches: 8. The CDR3 here is CASSSGGGIVEQYV. DNA for the CDR3: TGTGCCAGCAGCTCCGGGGGGGGCATCGTCGAGCAGTACGTC.

The chain recombines TRBV5-5 with TRBJ2-5; the match to TRBD1 covers 7 bases. The junction had 14 bases not matched to a gene; V was cut back by 5 bases and J by 7 bases. Germline loops: CDR1 SGHKS, CDR2 YYEKEE (reference sequence). This CDR3 has 15 residues. The CDR3 DNA sequence: TGTGCCAGCAGTTCCGAAACAGGGGCAGGGGGGACCCAGTACTTC. Translation: CASSSETGAGGTQYF. Combining the CDR3 with reference TRBV5-5 and TRBJ2-5 gives the whole variable domain DAGVTQSPTHLIKTRGQQVTLRCSPISGHKSVSWYQQVLGQGPQFIFQYYEKEERGRGNFPDRFSARQFPNYSSELNVNALLLGDSALYLCASSSETGAGGTQYFGPGTRLLVL.

The chain joins TRBV11-3 to TRBJ2-2; 7 nucleotides align to TRBD1. Germline V gene lookup returns CDR1 SGHNT and CDR2 YENEEA. The CDR3 extends over 16 amino acids. Trimming at V came to 5 bases and at J to 2 bases, leaving 8 bases not matched to a gene. The CDR3, as DNA: TGTGCCAGCAGCCGTACAGGGGCTTCCAACACCGGGGAGCTGTTTTTT. It specifies CASSRTGASNTGELFF.

The CDR3 protein is CASSPLEGLNTEAFF. CDR3 in DNA: TGTGCCAGCTCACCCCTTGAGGGCCTGAACACTGAAGCTTTCTTT. The chain recombines TRBV18 with TRBJ1-1, with D hard to call. The CDR3 is 15 residues long. Germline loops: CDR1 KGHSH, CDR2 LQKENI. Trimming left V 3 bases short and J 0 bases short, with 11 bases between. The variable domain in full, with the rest retrieved from reference TRBV18 and TRBJ1-1, is NAGVMQNPRHLVRRRGQEARLRCSPMKGHSHVYWYRQLPEEGLKFMVYLQKENIIDESGMPKERFSAEFPKEGPSILRIQQVVRGDSAAYFCASSPLEGLNTEAFFGQGTRLTVV.

This clonotype has ten or more counts. J is TRBJ2-3 and V is TRBV28; D is tentatively TRBD1 or TRBD2 (5 bases each). Trimming pared 8 bases from V and 5 bases from J, leaving 14 bases between. In germline, CDR1 is MDHEN, CDR2 SYDVKM. The CDR3 is 13 amino acids. The CDR3 is CASGAGVEDTQYF. The CDR3 DNA follows: TGTGCCAGCGGGGCCGGGGTTGAAGATACGCAGTATTTT. Drawing the rest from reference TRBV28 and TRBJ2-3, the complete variable domain is DVKVTQSSRYLVKRTGEKVFLECVQDMDHENMFWYRQDPGLGLRLIYFSYDVKMKEKGDIPEGYSVSREKKERFSLILESASTNQTSMYLCASGAGVEDTQYFGPGTRLTVL.

The V call is TRBV3-1, the J call TRBJ2-3; D is undetermined. Germline lookup yields CDR1 LGHDT and CDR2 YNNKEL (reference sequence). The CDR3 spans 14 residues. V shed 1 base and J shed 8 bases, with 13 bases lying between them. CDR3: CASSQGPSSLTQYF. The CDR3, as DNA: TGTGCCAGCAGCCAAGGCCCCTCCTCGCTTACGCAGTATTTT.

A few counts support this clonotype. The rearrangement joins TRBV4-3 to TRBJ1-1; D is undetermined. The V end lost 3 bases, the J end lost 3 bases, and 14 bases lay between the germline ends. CDR3 size: 15 residues. CDR1 and CDR2 (germline): LGHNA, YSLEER. The CDR3 spells CASSHLGSGDTEAFF. The CDR3 coding sequence is TGCGCCAGCAGCCACCTTGGCTCCGGGGACACTGAAGCTTTCTTT.

This clonotype was detected many times. The chain uses TRBV20-1 and TRBJ2-7; the D gene is possibly TRBD1 (6 bases). The V end was cut by 3 bases, the J end by 13 bases, with 16 bases between. The CDR3 length is 11 residues. The germline gives CDR1 DFQATT, CDR2 SNEGSKA (reference sequence). CDR3 loop: CSASGRSGEYF. The CDR3 DNA sequence: TGCAGTGCTAGCGGGCGGTCAGGGGAATACTTC.

This clonotype came up many times. This chain uses TRBV27 with TRBJ2-2, with D unclear. The CDR3 runs to 15 residues. Trimming left V 0 bases short and J 4 bases short, with 9 bases between. Germline V gene data show CDR1 as MNHEY and CDR2 as SMNVEV (reference sequence). The CDR3 loop reads CASSLSHPRTGELFF. The CDR3 nucleotides read TGTGCCAGCAGTTTATCGCATCCTCGCACCGGGGAGCTGTTTTTT.